This T cell receptor beta chain was found in a study of blood T cells in healthy people across ages. Donors each provided roughly 9.6 milliliters of peripheral blood. Unmatched junction bases numbered 6, after V lost 6 bases and J lost 2 bases. The CDR3 extends over 15 amino acids. Germline V gene lookup returns CDR1 LNHNV and CDR2 YYDKDF (reference sequence). It was with a sample-barcoded 5' primer and a J-beta primer mix that a second PCR of roughly 7 to 12 cycles was run. Carrying 12 random nucleotides, a template-switch adaptor labeled each individual cDNA molecule. TCRdb used MiXCR to reprocess the 5' RACE reads, holding one entry per CDR3 protein. The repertoire holds about 1,600,000 distinct CDR3 sequences, with approximately 42% as singletons.

The origin of this receptor is a woman aged 18-29 years in good health. The chain is built from TRBV15 and TRBJ2-2, with 7 nucleotides matching TRBD1. Sample: blood. The CDR3 sequence is CATRPTGSNTGELFF. Written as DNA, the CDR3 is TGTGCCACCAGACCGACAGGGTCTAACACCGGGGAGCTGTTTTTT.